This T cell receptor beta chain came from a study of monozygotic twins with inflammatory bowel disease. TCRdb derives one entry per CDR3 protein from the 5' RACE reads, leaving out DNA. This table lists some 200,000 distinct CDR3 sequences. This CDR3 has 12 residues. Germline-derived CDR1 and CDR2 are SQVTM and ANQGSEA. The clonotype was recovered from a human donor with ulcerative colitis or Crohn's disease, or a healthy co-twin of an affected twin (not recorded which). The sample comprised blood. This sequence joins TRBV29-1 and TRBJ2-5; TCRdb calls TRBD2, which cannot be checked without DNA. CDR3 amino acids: CSVQGLEETQYF. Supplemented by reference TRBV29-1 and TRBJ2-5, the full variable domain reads SAVISQKPSRDICQRGTSLTIQCQVDSQVTMMFWYRQQPGQSLTLIATANQGSEATYESGFVIDKFPISRPNLTFSTLTVSNMSPEDSSIYLCSVQGLEETQYFGPGTRLLVL.